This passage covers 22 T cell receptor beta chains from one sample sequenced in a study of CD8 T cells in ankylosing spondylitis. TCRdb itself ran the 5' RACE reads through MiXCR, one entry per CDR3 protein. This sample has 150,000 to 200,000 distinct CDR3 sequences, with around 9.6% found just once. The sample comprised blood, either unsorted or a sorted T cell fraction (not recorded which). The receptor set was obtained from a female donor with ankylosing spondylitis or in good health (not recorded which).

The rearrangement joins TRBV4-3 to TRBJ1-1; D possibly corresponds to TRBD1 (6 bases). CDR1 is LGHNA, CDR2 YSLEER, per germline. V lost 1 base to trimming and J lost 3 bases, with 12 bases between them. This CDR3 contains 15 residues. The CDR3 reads CASSQGDTSYTEAFF. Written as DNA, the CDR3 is TGCGCCAGCAGCCAAGGGGACACGTCCTACACTGAAGCTTTCTTT.

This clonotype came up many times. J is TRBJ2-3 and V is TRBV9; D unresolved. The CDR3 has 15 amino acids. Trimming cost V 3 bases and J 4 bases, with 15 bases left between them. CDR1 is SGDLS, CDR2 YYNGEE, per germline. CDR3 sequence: CASSAPSPAADTQYF. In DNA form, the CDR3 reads TGTGCCAGCAGCGCGCCTTCTCCGGCAGCAGATACGCAGTATTTT.

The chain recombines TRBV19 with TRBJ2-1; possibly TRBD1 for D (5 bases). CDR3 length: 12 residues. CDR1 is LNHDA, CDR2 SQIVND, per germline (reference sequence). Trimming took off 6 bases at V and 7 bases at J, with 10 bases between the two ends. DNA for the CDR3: TGTGCCAGTAGCCACTACAGGAATGAGCAGTTCTTC. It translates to CASSHYRNEQFF.

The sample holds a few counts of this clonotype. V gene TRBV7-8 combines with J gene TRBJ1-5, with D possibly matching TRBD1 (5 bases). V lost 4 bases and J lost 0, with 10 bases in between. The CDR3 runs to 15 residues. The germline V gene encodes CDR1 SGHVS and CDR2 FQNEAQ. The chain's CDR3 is CASSSLGGSNQPQHF. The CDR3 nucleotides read TGTGCCAGCAGCTCGCTCGGGGGTAGCAATCAGCCCCAGCATTTT.

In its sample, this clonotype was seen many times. The CDR3 loop is CASSLAVRGEETQYF. The CDR3, as DNA: TGTGCCAGCAGCTTAGCTGTCAGGGGAGAAGAGACCCAGTACTTC. This chain joins TRBV11-2 and TRBJ2-5; TRBD1 might be the D (6 bases). The CDR3 is made up of 15 amino acids. Trimming shortened V by 1 base and J by 3 bases, and 12 bases separated the two germline ends. CDR1 is SGHAT and CDR2 is FQNNGV in the germline V gene.

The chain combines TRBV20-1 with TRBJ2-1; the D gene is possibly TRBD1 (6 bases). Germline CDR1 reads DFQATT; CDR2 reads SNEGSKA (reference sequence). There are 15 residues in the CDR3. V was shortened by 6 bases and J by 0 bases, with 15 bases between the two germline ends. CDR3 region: CSARGVMSSYNEQFF. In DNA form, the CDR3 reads TGCAGTGCCAGGGGCGTCATGAGCTCCTACAATGAGCAGTTCTTC.

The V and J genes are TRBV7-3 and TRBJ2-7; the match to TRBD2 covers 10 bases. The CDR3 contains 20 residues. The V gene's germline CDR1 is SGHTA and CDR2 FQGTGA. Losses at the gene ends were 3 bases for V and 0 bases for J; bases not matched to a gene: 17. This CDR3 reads CASSFELIGRTSGASYEQYF. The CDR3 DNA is TGTGCCAGCAGCTTTGAGCTAATTGGAAGGACTAGCGGAGCCTCCTACGAGCAGTACTTC.

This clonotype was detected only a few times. The CDR3 loop is CASSKMDRGLGEQYF. Here the CDR3 DNA reads TGTGCCAGCAGCAAGATGGACAGGGGGCTCGGCGAGCAGTACTTC. The gene calls are TRBV7-9 and TRBJ2-7; TRBD1 aligns across 11 bases. V was pared by 5 bases and J by 6 bases, with 9 bases of the junction left unmatched. This CDR3 is built from 15 residues. CDR1 and CDR2 from the germline V gene are SEHNR and FQNEAQ (reference sequence).

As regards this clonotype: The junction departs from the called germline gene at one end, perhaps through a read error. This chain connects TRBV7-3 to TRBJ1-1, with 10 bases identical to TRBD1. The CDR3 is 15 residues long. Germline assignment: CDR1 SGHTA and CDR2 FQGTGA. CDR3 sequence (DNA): TGTGCCAACAGCCCGACAGGGGGCGCGGACACTGAAGCTTTCTTT. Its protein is CANSPTGGADTEAFF.

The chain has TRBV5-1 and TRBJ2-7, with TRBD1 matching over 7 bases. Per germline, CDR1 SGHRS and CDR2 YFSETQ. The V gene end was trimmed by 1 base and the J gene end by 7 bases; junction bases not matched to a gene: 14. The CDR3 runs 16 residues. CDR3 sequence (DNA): TGCGCCAGCAGCTTGATGGTTACCGGGACAGAAGGGGAGCAGTACTTC. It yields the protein CASSLMVTGTEGEQYF.

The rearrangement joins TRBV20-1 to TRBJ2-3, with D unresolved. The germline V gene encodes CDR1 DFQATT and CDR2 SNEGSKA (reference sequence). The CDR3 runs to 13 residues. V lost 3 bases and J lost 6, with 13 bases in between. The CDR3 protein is CSARDPRADTQYF. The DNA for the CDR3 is TGCAGTGCTAGGGACCCAAGGGCGGATACGCAGTATTTT.

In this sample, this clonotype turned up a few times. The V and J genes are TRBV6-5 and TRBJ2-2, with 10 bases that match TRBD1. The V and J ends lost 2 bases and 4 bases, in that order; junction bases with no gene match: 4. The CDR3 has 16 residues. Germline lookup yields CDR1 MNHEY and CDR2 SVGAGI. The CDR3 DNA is TGTGCCAGCAGTTACGGCGGACAGGGGGTCACCGGGGAGCTGTTTTTT. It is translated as CASSYGGQGVTGELFF.

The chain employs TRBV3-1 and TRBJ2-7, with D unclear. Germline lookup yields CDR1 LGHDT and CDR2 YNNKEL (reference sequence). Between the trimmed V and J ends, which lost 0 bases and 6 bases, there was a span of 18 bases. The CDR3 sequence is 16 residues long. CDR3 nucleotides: TGTGCCAGCAGCCAAGATTCTCCGGCGCCGGCGGCCGAGCAGTACTTC. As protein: CASSQDSPAPAAEQYF.

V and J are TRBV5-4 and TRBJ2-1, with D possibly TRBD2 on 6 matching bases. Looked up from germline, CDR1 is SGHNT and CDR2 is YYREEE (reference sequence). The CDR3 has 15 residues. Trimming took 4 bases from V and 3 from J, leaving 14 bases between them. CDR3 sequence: CASSGLTGDYNEQFF. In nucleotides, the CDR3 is TGTGCCAGCAGCGGGCTGACGGGAGACTACAATGAGCAGTTCTTC.

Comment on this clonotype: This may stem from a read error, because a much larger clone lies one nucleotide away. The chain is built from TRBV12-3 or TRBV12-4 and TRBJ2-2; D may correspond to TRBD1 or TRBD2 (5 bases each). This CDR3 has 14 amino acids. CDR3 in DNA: TGTGCCAGCAGTTTATCGGCCGGGGCCGGGAAGCTGTTTTTT. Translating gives CASSLSAGAGKLFF.

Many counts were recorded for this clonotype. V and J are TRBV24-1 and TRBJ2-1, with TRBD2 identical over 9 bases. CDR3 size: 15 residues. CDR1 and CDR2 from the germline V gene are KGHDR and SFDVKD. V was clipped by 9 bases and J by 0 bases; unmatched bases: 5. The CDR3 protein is CATEFSGSSYNEQFF. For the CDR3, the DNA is TGTGCCACCGAATTTAGCGGGAGCTCCTACAATGAGCAGTTCTTC.

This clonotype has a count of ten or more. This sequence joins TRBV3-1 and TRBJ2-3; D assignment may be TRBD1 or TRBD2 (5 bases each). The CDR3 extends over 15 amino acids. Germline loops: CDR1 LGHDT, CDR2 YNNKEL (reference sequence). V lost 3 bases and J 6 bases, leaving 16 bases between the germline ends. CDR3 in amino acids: CASSQSLPGPDTQYF. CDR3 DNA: TGTGCCAGCAGCCAGTCACTTCCGGGGCCGGATACGCAGTATTTT.

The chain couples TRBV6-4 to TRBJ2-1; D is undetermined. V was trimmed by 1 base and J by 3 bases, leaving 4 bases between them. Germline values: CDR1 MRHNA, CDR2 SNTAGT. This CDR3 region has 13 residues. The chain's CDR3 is CASSDYLYNEQFF. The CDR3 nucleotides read TGTGCCAGCAGTGACTACCTCTACAATGAGCAGTTCTTC.

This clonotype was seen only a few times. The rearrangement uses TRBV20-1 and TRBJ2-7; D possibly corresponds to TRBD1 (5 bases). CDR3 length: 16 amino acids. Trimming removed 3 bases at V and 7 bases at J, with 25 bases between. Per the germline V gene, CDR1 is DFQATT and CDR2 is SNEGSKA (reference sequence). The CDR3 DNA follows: TGCAGTGCTAGGTCCCCACAGGCCAAATCCTTGGATGAGCAGTACTTC. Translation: CSARSPQAKSLDEQYF.

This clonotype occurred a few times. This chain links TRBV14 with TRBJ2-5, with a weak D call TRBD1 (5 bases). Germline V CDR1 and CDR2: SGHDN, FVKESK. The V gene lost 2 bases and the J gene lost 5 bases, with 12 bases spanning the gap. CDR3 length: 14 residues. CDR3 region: CASSQQGRWETQYF. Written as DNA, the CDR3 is TGTGCCAGCAGCCAACAGGGTCGATGGGAGACCCAGTACTTC.

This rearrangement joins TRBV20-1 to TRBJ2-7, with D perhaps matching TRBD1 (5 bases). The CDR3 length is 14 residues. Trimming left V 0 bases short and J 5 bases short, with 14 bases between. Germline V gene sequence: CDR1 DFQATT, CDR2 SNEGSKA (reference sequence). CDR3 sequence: CSAREPRWGHEQYF. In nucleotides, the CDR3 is TGCAGTGCTAGAGAGCCGAGGTGGGGCCACGAGCAGTACTTC.

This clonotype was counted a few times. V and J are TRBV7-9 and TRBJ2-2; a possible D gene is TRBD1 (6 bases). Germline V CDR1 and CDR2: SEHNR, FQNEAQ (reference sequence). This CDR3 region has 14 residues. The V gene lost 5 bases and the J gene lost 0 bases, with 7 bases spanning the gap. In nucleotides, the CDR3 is TGTGCCAGCAGCGCAGGGGCGAACACCGGGGAGCTGTTTTTT. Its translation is CASSAGANTGELFF.